These T cell receptor beta chains were read from a single sample in a study of blood T cell repertoires in COVID-19. The table came from immunoSEQ multiplex PCR; TCRdb's copy has only in-frame clones and leaves some out. The table shows fewer than 500,000 clones, with about nine tenths occurring only once. The sample consisted of peripheral blood. Every receptor here comes from a woman in her twenties or thirties with active or convalescent COVID-19. Each CDR3 is given with its conserved first and last residue. D genes are given only for firm matches. Clone size is stated in some rows and not others, as once, few, many or a class when expanded.

clone size: -
J gene: TRBJ1-1
D gene: TRBD1
V gene: TRBV7-9
CDR3 protein: CASSSTRSGTGNTEAFF
CDR3 DNA: TGTGCCAGCAGCTCGACACGTTCCGGGACAGGGAACACTGAAGCTTTCTTT

clone size: -
J gene: TRBJ2-3
D gene: -
V gene: TRBV19
CDR3 protein: CASTPFVSGGFHGTDTQYF
CDR3 DNA: TGTGCCAGTACCCCCTTCGTCTCGGGGGGCTTCCATGGCACAGATACGCAGTATTTT

clone size: -
J gene: TRBJ2-7
D gene: -
V gene: TRBV30
CDR3 protein: CAWSVSFLDGYEQYF
CDR3 DNA: TGTGCCTGGAGTGTATCCTTCCTAGATGGATACGAGCAGTACTTC

clone size: -
J gene: TRBJ2-2
D gene: -
V gene: TRBV20-1
CDR3 protein: CSAIEIGRGPTGELFF
CDR3 DNA: TGCAGTGCTATTGAAATTGGGCGGGGGCCCACCGGGGAGCTGTTTTTT

clone size: -
J gene: TRBJ2-3
D gene: TRBD2
V gene: TRBV29-1
CDR3 protein: CSVVRLAGSTDTQYF
CDR3 DNA: TGCAGCGTTGTTAGGCTAGCGGGGTCCACAGATACGCAGTATTTT

clone size: -
J gene: TRBJ1-2
D gene: -
V gene: TRBV19
CDR3 protein: CASSQLTGTGYGYTF
CDR3 DNA: TGTGCCAGTAGTCAATTAACAGGGACCGGCTATGGCTACACCTTC

clone size: -
J gene: TRBJ1-1
D gene: -
V gene: TRBV3-1/TRBV3-2
CDR3 protein: CASSRPRGTEAFF
CDR3 DNA: TGTGCCAGCAGCCGGCCTCGAGGGACTGAAGCTTTCTTT

clone size: -
J gene: TRBJ1-5
D gene: -
V gene: TRBV4-1
CDR3 protein: CASSQDTSKLSNQPQHF
CDR3 DNA: TGCGCCAGCAGCCAAGATACTTCGAAACTTAGCAATCAGCCCCAGCATTTT

clone size: -
J gene: TRBJ2-7
D gene: TRBD1
V gene: TRBV6-6
CDR3 protein: CASSKSGTGGYEQYF
CDR3 DNA: TGTGCCAGCAGTAAATCCGGGACAGGGGGCTACGAGCAGTACTTC

clone size: -
J gene: TRBJ1-1
D gene: -
V gene: TRBV27
CDR3 protein: CASRPQGGYTEAFF
CDR3 DNA: TGTGCCAGCAGGCCACAGGGCGGGTACACTGAAGCTTTCTTT

clone size: -
J gene: TRBJ1-4
D gene: -
V gene: TRBV28
CDR3 protein: CASTGQEKLFF
CDR3 DNA: TGTGCCAGCACTGGACAAGAAAAACTGTTTTTT

clone size: -
J gene: TRBJ2-5
D gene: -
V gene: TRBV11-2
CDR3 protein: CASSLDAGWGETQYF
CDR3 DNA: TGTGCCAGCAGCTTAGATGCAGGGTGGGGAGAGACCCAGTACTTC

clone size: -
J gene: TRBJ2-6
D gene: -
V gene: TRBV15
CDR3 protein: CATSAINSGANVLTF
CDR3 DNA: TGTGCCACCAGCGCTATCAACTCTGGGGCCAACGTCCTGACTTTC

clone size: -
J gene: TRBJ2-1
D gene: TRBD2
V gene: TRBV10-2
CDR3 protein: CARSSGGNNEQFF
CDR3 DNA: TGCGCCAGATCTAGCGGGGGCAACAATGAGCAGTTCTTC

clone size: -
J gene: TRBJ1-6
D gene: -
V gene: TRBV11-2
CDR3 protein: CASSLGLTGRGLNSPLHF
CDR3 DNA: TGTGCCAGCAGCTTAGGACTAACGGGCAGGGGCCTAAATTCACCCCTCCACTTT

clone size: -
J gene: TRBJ1-1
D gene: -
V gene: TRBV3-1/TRBV3-2
CDR3 protein: CASSTRVGDTEAFF
CDR3 DNA: TGTGCCAGCAGCACCAGGGTAGGGGACACTGAAGCTTTCTTT

clone size: -
J gene: TRBJ2-3
D gene: -
V gene: TRBV5-1
CDR3 protein: CASSVRGPTSDTQYF
CDR3 DNA: TGCGCCAGCAGCGTCCGCGGTCCCACCTCAGATACGCAGTATTTT

clone size: -
J gene: TRBJ2-2
D gene: -
V gene: TRBV5-1
CDR3 protein: CASSLVNGELFF
CDR3 DNA: TGCGCCAGCAGCTTGGTTAACGGGGAGCTGTTTTTT

clone size: -
J gene: TRBJ2-1
D gene: -
V gene: TRBV30
CDR3 protein: CAWKGTGQLNEQFF
CDR3 DNA: TGTGCCTGGAAGGGAACAGGGCAGCTGAATGAGCAGTTCTTC

clone size: -
J gene: TRBJ2-7
D gene: -
V gene: TRBV7-9
CDR3 protein: CASSLVQTYEQYF
CDR3 DNA: TGTGCCAGCAGCTTGGTACAGACCTACGAGCAGTACTTC

clone size: -
J gene: TRBJ1-6
D gene: -
V gene: TRBV9
CDR3 protein: CASSPATVPPLHF
CDR3 DNA: TGTGCCAGCAGCCCAGCGACGGTTCCGCCCCTCCACTTT

clone size: few
J gene: TRBJ1-1
D gene: -
V gene: TRBV28
CDR3 protein: CASSLQGEAFF
CDR3 DNA: TGTGCCAGCAGTTTACAGGGTGAAGCTTTCTTT

clone size: -
J gene: TRBJ1-5
D gene: TRBD1
V gene: TRBV3-1/TRBV3-2
CDR3 protein: CASSLGQGENQPQHF
CDR3 DNA: TGTGCCAGCAGCCTCGGACAGGGCGAGAATCAGCCCCAGCATTTT

clone size: -
J gene: TRBJ2-2
D gene: TRBD2
V gene: TRBV5-6
CDR3 protein: CASRQGLAGTGELFF
CDR3 DNA: TGTGCCAGCAGACAGGGACTAGCGGGTACCGGGGAGCTGTTTTTT

clone size: few
J gene: TRBJ2-7
D gene: -
V gene: TRBV4-1
CDR3 protein: CASSQVSVAQVYEQYF
CDR3 DNA: TGCGCCAGCAGCCAAGTGTCGGTAGCGCAAGTCTACGAGCAGTACTTC